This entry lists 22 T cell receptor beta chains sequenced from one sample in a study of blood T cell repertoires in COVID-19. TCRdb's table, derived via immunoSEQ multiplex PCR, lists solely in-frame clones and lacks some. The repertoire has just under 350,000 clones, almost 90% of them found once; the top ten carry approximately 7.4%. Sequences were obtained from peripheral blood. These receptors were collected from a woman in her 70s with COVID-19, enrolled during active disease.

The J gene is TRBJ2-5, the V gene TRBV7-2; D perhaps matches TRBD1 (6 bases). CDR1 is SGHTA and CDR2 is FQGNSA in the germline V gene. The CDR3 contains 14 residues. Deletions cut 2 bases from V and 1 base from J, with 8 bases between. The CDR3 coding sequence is TGTGCCAGCAGCTTACCAGGGGTCCAAGAGACCCAGTACTTC. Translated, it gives CASSLPGVQETQYF. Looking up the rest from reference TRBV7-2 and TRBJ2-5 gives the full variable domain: GAGVSQSPSNKVTEKGKDVELRCDPISGHTALYWYRQSLGQGLEFLIYFQGNSAPDKSGLPSDRFSAERTGGSVSTLTIQRTQQEDSAVYLCASSLPGVQETQYFGPGTRLLVL.

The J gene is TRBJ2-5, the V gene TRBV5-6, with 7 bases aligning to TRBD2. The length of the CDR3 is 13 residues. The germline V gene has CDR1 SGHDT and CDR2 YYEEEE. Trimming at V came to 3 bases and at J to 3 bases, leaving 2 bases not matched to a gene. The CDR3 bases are TGTGCCAGCAGCTCAACTAGCGAAGAGACCCAGTACTTC. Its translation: CASSSTSEETQYF.

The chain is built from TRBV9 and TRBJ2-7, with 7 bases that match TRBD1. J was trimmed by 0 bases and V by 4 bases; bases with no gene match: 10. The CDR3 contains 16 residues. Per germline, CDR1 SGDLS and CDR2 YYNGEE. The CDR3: CASSPKQGKGSYEQYF. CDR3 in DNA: TGTGCCAGCAGCCCCAAACAGGGGAAGGGCTCCTACGAGCAGTACTTC. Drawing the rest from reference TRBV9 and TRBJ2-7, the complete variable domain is DSGVTQTPKHLITATGQRVTLRCSPRSGDLSVYWYQQSLDQGLQFLIQYYNGEERAKGNILERFSAQQFPDLHSELNLSSLELGDSALYFCASSPKQGKGSYEQYFGPGTRLTVT.

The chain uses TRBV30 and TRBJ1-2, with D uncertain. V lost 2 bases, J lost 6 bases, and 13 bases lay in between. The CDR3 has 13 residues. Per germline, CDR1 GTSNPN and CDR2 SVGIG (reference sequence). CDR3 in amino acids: CAWSTPSGNGYTF. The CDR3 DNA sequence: TGTGCCTGGAGTACCCCATCGGGGAATGGCTACACCTTC.

The CDR3 bases are TGTGCCAGCAGGTACCTTATGAACACTGAAGCTTTCTTT. It encodes CASRYLMNTEAFF. V gene TRBV6-6 combines with J gene TRBJ1-1; no firm D call. Trimming shortened V by 6 bases and J by 0 bases, and 8 bases separated the two germline ends. This CDR3 is 13 amino acids long. Germline V gene lookup returns CDR1 MNHNY and CDR2 SVGAGI (reference sequence).

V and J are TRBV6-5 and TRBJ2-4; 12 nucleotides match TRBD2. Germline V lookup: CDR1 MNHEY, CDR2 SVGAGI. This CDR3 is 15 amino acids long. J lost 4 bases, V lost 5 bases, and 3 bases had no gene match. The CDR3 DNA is TGTGCCAGCAGTATGACTAGCGGGGGAAAAAACATTCAGTACTTC. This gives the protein CASSMTSGGKNIQYF.

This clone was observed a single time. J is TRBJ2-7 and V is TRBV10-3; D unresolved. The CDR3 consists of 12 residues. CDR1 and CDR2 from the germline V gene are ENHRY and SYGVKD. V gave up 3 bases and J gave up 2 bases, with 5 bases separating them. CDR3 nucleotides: TGTGCCATCAGTGAATTTACCTACGAGCAGTACTTC. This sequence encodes CAISEFTYEQYF.

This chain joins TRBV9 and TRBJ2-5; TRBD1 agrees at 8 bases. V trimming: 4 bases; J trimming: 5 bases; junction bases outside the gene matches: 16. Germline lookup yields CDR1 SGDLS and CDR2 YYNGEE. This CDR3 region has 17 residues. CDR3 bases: TGTGCCAGCAGCCCAGGACAGGGATGGGGCTTAGGGGAGACCCAGTACTTC. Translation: CASSPGQGWGLGETQYF.

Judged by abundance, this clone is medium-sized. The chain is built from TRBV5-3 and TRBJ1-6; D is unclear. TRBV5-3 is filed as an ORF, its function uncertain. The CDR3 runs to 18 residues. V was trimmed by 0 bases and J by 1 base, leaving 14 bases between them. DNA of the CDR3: TGTGCCAGAAGCTTGGAAGAGGAGAGCTATTCCTATAATTCACCCCTCCACTTT. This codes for CARSLEEESYSYNSPLHF.

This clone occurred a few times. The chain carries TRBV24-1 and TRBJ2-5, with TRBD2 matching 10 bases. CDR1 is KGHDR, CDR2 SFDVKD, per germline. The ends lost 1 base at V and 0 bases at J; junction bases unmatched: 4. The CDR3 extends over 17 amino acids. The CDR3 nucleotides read TGTGCCACCAGTGATTTCTCTAGCGGGGGCAACCAAGAGACCCAGTACTTC. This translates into CATSDFSSGGNQETQYF.

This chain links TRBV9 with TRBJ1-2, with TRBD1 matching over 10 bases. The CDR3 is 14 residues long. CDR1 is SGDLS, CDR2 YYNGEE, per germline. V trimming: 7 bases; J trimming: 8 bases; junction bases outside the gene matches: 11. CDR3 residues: CASGVRTGGDGYTF. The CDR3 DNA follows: TGTGCCAGCGGAGTGAGGACAGGGGGAGACGGCTACACCTTC.

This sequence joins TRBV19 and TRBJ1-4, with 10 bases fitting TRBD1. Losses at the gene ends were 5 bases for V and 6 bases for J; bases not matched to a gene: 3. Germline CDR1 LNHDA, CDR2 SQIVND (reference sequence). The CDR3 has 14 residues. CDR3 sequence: CASSPGQGYEKLFF. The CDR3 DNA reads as TGTGCCAGTAGTCCGGGACAGGGGTATGAAAAACTGTTTTTT.

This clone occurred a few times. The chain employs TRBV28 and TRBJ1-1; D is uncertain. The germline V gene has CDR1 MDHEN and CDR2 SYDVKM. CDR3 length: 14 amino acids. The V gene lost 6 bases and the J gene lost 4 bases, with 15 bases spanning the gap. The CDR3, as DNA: TGTGCCAGCAGCAGAATCCAGGACTTCACTGAAGCTTTCTTT. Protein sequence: CASSRIQDFTEAFF.

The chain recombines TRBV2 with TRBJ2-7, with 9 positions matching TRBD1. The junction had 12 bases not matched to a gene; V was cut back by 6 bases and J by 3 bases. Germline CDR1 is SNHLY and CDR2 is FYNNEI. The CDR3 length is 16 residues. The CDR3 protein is CASSEQAGQGSYEQYF. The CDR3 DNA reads TGTGCCAGCAGCGAACAAGCGGGACAGGGAAGCTACGAGCAGTACTTC.

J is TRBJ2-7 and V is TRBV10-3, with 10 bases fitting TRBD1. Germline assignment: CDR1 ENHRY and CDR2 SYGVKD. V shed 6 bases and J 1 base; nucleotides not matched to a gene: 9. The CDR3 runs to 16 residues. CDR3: CAIRPDRGQRSYEQYF. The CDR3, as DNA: TGTGCCATCAGACCCGACAGGGGGCAGCGGTCCTACGAGCAGTACTTC.

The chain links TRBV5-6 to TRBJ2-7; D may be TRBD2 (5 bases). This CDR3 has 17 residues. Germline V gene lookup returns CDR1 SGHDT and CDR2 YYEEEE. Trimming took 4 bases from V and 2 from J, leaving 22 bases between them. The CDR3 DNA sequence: TGTGCCAGCAGCGACCTCCCGACGCGGAGCGGCGCCTACGAGCAGTACTTC. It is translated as CASSDLPTRSGAYEQYF.

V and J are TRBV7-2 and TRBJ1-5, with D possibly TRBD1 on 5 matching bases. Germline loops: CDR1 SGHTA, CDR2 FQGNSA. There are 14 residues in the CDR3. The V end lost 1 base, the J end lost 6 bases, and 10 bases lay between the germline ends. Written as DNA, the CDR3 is TGTGCCAGCAGCTTAGAGGGGCCCGTTCAGCCCCAGCATTTT. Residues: CASSLEGPVQPQHF.

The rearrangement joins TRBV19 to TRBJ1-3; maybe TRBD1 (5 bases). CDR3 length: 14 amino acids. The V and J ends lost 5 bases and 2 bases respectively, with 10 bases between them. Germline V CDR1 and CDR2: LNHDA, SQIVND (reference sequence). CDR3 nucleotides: TGTGCCAGTAGTCCCTCGGGGGCTGGAAACACCATATATTTT. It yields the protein CASSPSGAGNTIYF.

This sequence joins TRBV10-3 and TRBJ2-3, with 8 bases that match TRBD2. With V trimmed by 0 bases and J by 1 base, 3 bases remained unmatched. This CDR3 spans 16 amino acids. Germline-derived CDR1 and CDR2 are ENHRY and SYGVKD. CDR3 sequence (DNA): TGTGCCATCAGTGAGTCAGGTAGCGGGGGCACAGATACGCAGTATTTT. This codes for CAISESGSGGTDTQYF.

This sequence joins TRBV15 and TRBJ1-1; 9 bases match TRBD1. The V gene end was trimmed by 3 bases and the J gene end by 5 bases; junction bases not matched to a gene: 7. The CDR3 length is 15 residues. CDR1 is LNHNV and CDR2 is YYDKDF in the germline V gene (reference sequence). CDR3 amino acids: CATSSGTGTWTEAFF. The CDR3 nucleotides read TGTGCCACCAGCAGTGGGACAGGGACGTGGACTGAAGCTTTCTTT.

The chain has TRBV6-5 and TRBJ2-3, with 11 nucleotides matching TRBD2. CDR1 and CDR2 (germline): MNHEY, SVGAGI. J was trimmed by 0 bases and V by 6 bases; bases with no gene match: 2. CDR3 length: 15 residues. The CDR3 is CASRASGGSTDTQYF. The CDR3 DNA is TGTGCCAGCAGGGCTAGCGGGGGGAGCACAGATACGCAGTATTTT.

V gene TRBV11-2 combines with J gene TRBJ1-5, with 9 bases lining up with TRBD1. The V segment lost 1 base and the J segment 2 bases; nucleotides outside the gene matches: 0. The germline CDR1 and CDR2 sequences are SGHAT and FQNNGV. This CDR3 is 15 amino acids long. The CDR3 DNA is TGTGCCAGCAGCTTAGGGACAGGGGGCAATCAGCCCCAGCATTTT. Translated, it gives CASSLGTGGNQPQHF. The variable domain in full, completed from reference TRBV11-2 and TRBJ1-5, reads EAGVAQSPRYKIIEKRQSVAFWCNPISGHATLYWYQQILGQGPKLLIQFQNNGVVDDSQLPKDRFSAERLKGVDSTLKIQPAKLEDSAVYLCASSLGTGGNQPQHFGDGTRLSIL.